The 19 T cell receptor beta chains below were found in one sample sequenced in a study of Graves' ophthalmopathy and Graves' hyperthyroidism. Researchers took RNA transcripts and amplified TCR beta CDR3 regions from them. Amplification began with first-round RT-PCR using HTBI primers, then second-round multiplex PCR was performed. TCRdb redid the calling of the multiplex PCR reads with MiXCR, one entry per CDR3 protein. The table lists 150,000 to 200,000 distinct CDR3 sequences, under 45% of them singletons. Sequencing was performed on peripheral blood. All receptors derive from a man under 40 with Graves' ophthalmopathy.

At least ten counts were recorded for this clonotype. The chain has TRBV2 and TRBJ1-1, with D maybe TRBD1 (5 bases). Germline assignment: CDR1 SNHLY and CDR2 FYNNEI. V lost 3 bases and J 8 bases, leaving 13 bases between the germline ends. CDR3 size: 13 residues. In nucleotides, the CDR3 is TGTGCCAGCAGTGAGGGGGAAGGCGGCGAAGCTTTCTTT. As protein: CASSEGEGGEAFF.

This clonotype showed up many times. J is TRBJ1-1 and V is TRBV6-2 or TRBV6-3; 12 bases line up with TRBD1. Germline V gene sequence: CDR1 MNHEY, CDR2 SVGEGT. The CDR3 runs to 19 residues. V gave up 2 bases and J gave up 5 bases; unmatched junction bases: 15. This chain's CDR3 is CASSYEDPGQGARWTEAFF. The CDR3, as DNA: TGTGCCAGCAGTTACGAAGACCCGGGACAGGGGGCGCGATGGACTGAAGCTTTCTTT.

The chain links TRBV6-1 to TRBJ2-7, with D perhaps matching TRBD1 (6 bases). Germline CDR1 reads MNHNS; CDR2 reads SASEGT. The V and J ends lost 6 bases and 3 bases respectively, with 15 bases between them. This CDR3 has 14 residues. The CDR3: CASRRDKMIYEQYF. The CDR3 DNA is TGTGCCAGCAGACGGGACAAGATGATCTACGAGCAGTACTTC.

This clonotype was seen ten or more times. The genes are TRBV12-3 or TRBV12-4 and TRBJ1-1; D unclear. V was pared by 5 bases and J by 4 bases, with 11 bases between. The CDR3 has 13 amino acids. The CDR3 nucleotides read TGTGCCAGCAGTCTCACAGAGGGCACTGAAGCTTTCTTT. As protein: CASSLTEGTEAFF.

The rearrangement joins TRBV30 to TRBJ2-5; 7 bases are a match to TRBD1. This CDR3 is 14 amino acids long. CDR1 is GTSNPN and CDR2 is SVGIG in the germline V gene (reference sequence). After removal of 0 bases from V and 4 bases from J, the junction contained 5 bases not matched to a gene. Here the CDR3 DNA reads TGTGCCTGGAGTGTCCAAGGGGGCGGAGAGACCCAGTACTTC. Encoded protein: CAWSVQGGGETQYF. The whole variable domain, remainder taken from reference TRBV30 and TRBJ2-5, is SQTIHQWPATLVQPVGSPLSLECTVEGTSNPNLYWYRQAAGRGLQLLFYSVGIGQISSEVPQNLSASRPQDRQFILSSKKLLLSDSGFYLCAWSVQGGGETQYFGPGTRLLVL.

The rearrangement links TRBV7-8 to TRBJ2-5; 9 bases agree with TRBD2. CDR3 length equals 15 residues. CDR1 SGHVS and CDR2 FQNEAQ come from the germline V gene. J was trimmed by 6 bases and V by 6 bases; bases with no gene match: 11. DNA of the CDR3: TGTGCCAGCAGTCAAACCGGGACTAGCAAACAGACCCAGTACTTC. Its protein is CASSQTGTSKQTQYF.

Ten or more counts support this clonotype. The V gene is TRBV6-1, the J gene TRBJ2-7; tentatively, D is TRBD1 or TRBD2 (5 bases each). CDR1 is MNHNS and CDR2 is SASEGT in the germline V gene. This CDR3 region has 15 residues. Trimming removed 5 bases at V and 2 bases at J, with 16 bases between. The CDR3 sequence is CASSSRSGPPYEQYF. The CDR3 DNA is TGTGCCAGCAGTAGTCGTTCGGGACCCCCCTACGAGCAGTACTTC.

This clonotype came up many times. The chain uses TRBV6-2 or TRBV6-3 and TRBJ2-6; the match to TRBD1 covers 7 bases. Germline lookup yields CDR1 MNHEY and CDR2 SVGEGT. J gave up 2 bases and V 4 bases, and 2 bases lay outside the gene matches. This CDR3 has 15 residues. The CDR3 sequence is CASSFDRAGANVLTF. In nucleotides, the CDR3 is TGTGCCAGCAGTTTCGACAGGGCTGGGGCCAACGTCCTGACTTTC.

This clonotype showed up many times. This chain links TRBV6-2 or TRBV6-3 with TRBJ1-5, with 7 positions matching TRBD1. V dropped 6 bases and J dropped 1; count of bases not matched to a gene: 6. This CDR3 has 15 amino acids. CDR1 and CDR2 (germline): MNHEY, SVGEGT. The CDR3 sequence: CASSLQGRSNQPQHF. In DNA form, the CDR3 reads TGTGCCAGCAGCCTACAGGGGAGGAGCAATCAGCCCCAGCATTTT.

The chain has TRBV4-1 and TRBJ1-5; D remains ambiguous. CDR3 length: 15 amino acids. Trimming pared 2 bases from V and 0 bases from J, leaving 8 bases between. In germline, CDR1 is MGHRA, CDR2 YSYEKL. The CDR3 reads CASSQRHHSNQPQHF. The CDR3, as DNA: TGCGCCAGCAGCCAACGACACCATAGCAATCAGCCCCAGCATTTT.

This clonotype was counted a few times. This chain uses TRBV12-3 or TRBV12-4 with TRBJ2-5; the D gene is possibly TRBD1 (5 bases). This CDR3 has 13 residues. Trimming took 4 bases from V and 5 from J, leaving 11 bases between them. The CDR3 reads CASSSQASETQYF. Here the CDR3 DNA reads TGTGCCAGCAGTTCACAGGCTTCGGAGACCCAGTACTTC.

This clonotype occurred many times. The V call is TRBV12-3 or TRBV12-4, the J call TRBJ1-2; the match to TRBD1 covers 7 bases. This CDR3 has 13 residues. Trimming at V came to 6 bases and at J to 2 bases, leaving 3 bases not matched to a gene. CDR3 nucleotides: TGTGCCAGCAGCTTGGGACAGAACTATGGCTACACCTTC. This translates into CASSLGQNYGYTF.

The chain uses TRBV27 and TRBJ2-5, with D unresolved. This CDR3 contains 15 residues. Trimming pared 0 bases from V and 5 bases from J, leaving 13 bases between. CDR1 is MNHEY and CDR2 is SMNVEV in the germline V gene (reference sequence). The CDR3 coding sequence is TGTGCCAGCAGTTTATCAGGCAACTTTAGGGAGACCCAGTACTTC. Protein sequence: CASSLSGNFRETQYF.

This clonotype appeared many times. V is TRBV29-1 and J is TRBJ1-2; TRBD1 matches at 7 bases. The CDR3 is 13 amino acids. CDR1 and CDR2 from the germline V gene are SQVTM and ANQGSEA. V lost 8 bases and J lost 1; bases outside the gene matches: 7. The CDR3 sequence is CSYLDRNNYGYTF. The DNA of the CDR3 is TGCAGCTACCTGGACAGGAATAACTATGGCTACACCTTC.

This clonotype was observed many times. V usage is TRBV28 and J usage is TRBJ2-7; 8 positions agree with TRBD2. J was trimmed by 1 base and V by 2 bases; bases with no gene match: 4. CDR1 MDHEN and CDR2 SYDVKM come from the germline V gene. This CDR3 comprises 15 residues. In DNA, the CDR3 is TGTGCCAGCAGTTTAACGGCGGGAGGATCCTACGAGCAGTACTTC. Translated, it gives CASSLTAGGSYEQYF.

This clonotype was counted at least ten times. This chain connects TRBV2 to TRBJ2-5; 7 bases fit TRBD1. CDR3 length: 13 amino acids. Per the germline V gene, CDR1 is SNHLY and CDR2 is FYNNEI. Unmatched junction bases numbered 4, after V lost 4 bases and J lost 5 bases. The CDR3 sequence is CASSAQGIETQYF. In DNA, the CDR3 is TGTGCCAGCAGTGCACAGGGGATTGAGACCCAGTACTTC.

This clonotype has at least ten counts. V is TRBV27 and J is TRBJ2-5; 11 bases map to TRBD2. V shed 4 bases and J 2 bases; nucleotides not matched to a gene: 3. The CDR3 extends over 15 amino acids. Germline V CDR1 and CDR2: MNHEY, SMNVEV (reference sequence). The CDR3 coding sequence is TGTGCCAGCAGTTCACTAGCGGGAGAACAAGAGACCCAGTACTTC. This gives the protein CASSSLAGEQETQYF.

This clonotype was detected many times. This sequence joins TRBV10-3 and TRBJ2-7; 7 bases agree with TRBD1. The germline V gene encodes CDR1 ENHRY and CDR2 SYGVKD. V trimming: 10 bases; J trimming: 2 bases; junction bases outside the gene matches: 8. CDR3 length: 13 amino acids. As DNA, the CDR3 is TGTGCCACCGGAGACAGGGAGCCCTACGAGCAGTACTTC. Its translation is CATGDREPYEQYF.

This clonotype has more than one count but fewer than ten. This chain connects TRBV29-1 to TRBJ2-7, with D tentatively TRBD2 (6 bases). The germline gives CDR1 SQVTM, CDR2 ANQGSEA. The CDR3 extends over 13 amino acids. V was shortened by 7 bases and J by 0 bases, with 13 bases between the two germline ends. This CDR3 reads CSATGTSSYEQYF. In DNA form, the CDR3 reads TGCAGCGCCACCGGGACTTCCTCCTACGAGCAGTACTTC.